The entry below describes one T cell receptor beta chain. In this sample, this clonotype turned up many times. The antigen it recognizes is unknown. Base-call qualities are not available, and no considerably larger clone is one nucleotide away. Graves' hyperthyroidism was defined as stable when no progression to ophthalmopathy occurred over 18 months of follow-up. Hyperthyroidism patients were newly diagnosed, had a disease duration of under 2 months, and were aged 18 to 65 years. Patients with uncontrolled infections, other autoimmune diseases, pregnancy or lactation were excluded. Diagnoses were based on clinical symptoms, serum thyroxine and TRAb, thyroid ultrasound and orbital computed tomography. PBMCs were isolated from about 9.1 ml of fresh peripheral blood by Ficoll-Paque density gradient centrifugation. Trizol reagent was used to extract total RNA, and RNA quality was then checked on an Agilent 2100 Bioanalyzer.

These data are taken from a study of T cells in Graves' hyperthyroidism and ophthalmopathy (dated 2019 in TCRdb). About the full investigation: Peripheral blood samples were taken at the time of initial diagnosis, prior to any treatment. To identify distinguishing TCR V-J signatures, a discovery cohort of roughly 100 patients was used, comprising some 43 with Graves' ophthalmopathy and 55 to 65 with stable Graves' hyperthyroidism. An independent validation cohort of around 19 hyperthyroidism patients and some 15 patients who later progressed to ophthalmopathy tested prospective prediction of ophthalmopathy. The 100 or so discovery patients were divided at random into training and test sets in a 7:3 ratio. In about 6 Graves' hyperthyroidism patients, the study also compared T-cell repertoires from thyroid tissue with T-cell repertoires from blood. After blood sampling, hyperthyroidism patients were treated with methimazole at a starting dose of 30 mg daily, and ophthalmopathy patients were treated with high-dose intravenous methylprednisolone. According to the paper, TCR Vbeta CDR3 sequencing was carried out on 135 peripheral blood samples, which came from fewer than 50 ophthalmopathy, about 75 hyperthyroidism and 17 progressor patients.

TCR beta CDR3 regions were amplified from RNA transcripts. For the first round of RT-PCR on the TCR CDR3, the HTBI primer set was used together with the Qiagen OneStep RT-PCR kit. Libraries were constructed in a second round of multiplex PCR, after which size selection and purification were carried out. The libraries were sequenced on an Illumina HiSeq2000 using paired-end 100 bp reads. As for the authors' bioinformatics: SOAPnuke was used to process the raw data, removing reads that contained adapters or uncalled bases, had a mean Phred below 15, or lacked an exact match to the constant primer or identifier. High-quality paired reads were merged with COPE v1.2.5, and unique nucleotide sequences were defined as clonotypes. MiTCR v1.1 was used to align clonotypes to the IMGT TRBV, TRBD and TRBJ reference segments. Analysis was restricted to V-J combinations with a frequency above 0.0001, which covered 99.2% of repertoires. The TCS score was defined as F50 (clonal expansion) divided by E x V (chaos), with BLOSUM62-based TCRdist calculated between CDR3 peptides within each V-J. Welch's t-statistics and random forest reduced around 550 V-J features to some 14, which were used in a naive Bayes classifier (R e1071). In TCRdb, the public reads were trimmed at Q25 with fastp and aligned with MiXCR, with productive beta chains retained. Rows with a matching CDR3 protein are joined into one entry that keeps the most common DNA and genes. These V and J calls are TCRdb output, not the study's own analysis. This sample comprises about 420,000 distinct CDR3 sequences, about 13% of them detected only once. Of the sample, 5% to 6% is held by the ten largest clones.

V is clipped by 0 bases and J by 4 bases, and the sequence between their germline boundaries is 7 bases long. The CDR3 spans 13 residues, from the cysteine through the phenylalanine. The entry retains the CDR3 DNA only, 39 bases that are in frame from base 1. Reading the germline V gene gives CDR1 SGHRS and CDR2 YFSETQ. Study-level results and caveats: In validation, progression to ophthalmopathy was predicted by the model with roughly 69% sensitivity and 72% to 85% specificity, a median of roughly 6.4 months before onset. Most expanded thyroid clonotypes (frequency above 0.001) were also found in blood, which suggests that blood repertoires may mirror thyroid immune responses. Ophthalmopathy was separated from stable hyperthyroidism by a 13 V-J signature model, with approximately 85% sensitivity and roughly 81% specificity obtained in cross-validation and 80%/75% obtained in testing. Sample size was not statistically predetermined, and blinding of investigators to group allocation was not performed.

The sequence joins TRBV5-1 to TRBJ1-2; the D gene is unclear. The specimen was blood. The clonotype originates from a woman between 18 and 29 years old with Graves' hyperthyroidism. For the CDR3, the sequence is CASSLDVTYGYTF. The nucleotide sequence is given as TGCGCCAGCAGCTTGGACGTAACCTATGGCTACACCTTC.